This paragraph reports one T cell receptor beta chain. Its antigen remains unidentified. The data are from a study of T cell responses to AZD1222 COVID-19 vaccine. Findings and limits, study-wide: Researchers took repertoire samples only after the peak T cell response had come.

Method: immunoSEQ multiplex PCR; TCRdb's copy keeps in-frame clones and lacks some. The sample includes about 190,000 clones, more than 80% seen only once; the top ten take about 3.6%. This CDR3 contains 17 residues. Germline V gene lookup returns CDR1 LNHDA and CDR2 SQIVND (reference sequence). Losses at the gene ends were 4 bases for V and 0 bases for J; bases not matched to a gene: 8. The V call is TRBV19, the J call TRBJ2-1, with TRBD2 identical over 8 bases. This clonotype was sampled from an adult who received the MenACWY meningococcal vaccine as a control. The specimen was peripheral blood, collected 28 days after the second dose of the MenACWY control vaccine. In DNA, the CDR3 is TGTGCCAGTAGTACCCCTCGACTAGCGACCTCCTACAATGAGCAGTTCTTC. Its translation is CASSTPRLATSYNEQFF. The whole variable domain, filled in from reference TRBV19 and TRBJ2-1, reads DGGITQSPKYLFRKEGQNVTLSCEQNLNHDAMYWYRQDPGQGLRLIYYSQIVNDFQKGDIAEGYSVSREKKESFPLTVTSAQKNPTAFYLCASSTPRLATSYNEQFFGPGTRLTVL.